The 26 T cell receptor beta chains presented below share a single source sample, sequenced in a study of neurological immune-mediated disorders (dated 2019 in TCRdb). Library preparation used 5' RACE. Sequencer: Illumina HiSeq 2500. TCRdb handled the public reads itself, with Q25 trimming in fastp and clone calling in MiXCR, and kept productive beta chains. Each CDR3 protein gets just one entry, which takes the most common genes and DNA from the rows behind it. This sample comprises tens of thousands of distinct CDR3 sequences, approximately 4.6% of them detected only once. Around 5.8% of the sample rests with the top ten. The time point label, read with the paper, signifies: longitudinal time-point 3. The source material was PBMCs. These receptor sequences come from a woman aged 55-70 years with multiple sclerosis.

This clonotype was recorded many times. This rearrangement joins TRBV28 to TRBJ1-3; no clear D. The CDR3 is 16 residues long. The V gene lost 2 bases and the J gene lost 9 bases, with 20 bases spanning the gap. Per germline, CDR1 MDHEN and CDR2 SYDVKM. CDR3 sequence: CASSLRPRVREVTIYF. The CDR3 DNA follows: TGTGCCAGCAGTTTACGTCCGAGAGTTCGGGAAGTCACCATATATTTT.

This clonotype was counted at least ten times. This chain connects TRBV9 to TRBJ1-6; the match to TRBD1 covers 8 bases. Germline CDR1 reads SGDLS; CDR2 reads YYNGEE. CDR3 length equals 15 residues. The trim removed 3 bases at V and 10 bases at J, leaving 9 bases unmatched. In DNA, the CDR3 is TGTGCCAGCAGCGCCCAGGGGGCTCCGGGATCACCCCTCCACTTT. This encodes CASSAQGAPGSPLHF.

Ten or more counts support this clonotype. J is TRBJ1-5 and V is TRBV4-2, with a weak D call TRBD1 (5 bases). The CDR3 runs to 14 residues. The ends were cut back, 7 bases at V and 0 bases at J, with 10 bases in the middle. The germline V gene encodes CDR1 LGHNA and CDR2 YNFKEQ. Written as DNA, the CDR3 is TGTGCCAGCAAAGAGACAGATAGCAATCAGCCCCAGCATTTT. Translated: CASKETDSNQPQHF.

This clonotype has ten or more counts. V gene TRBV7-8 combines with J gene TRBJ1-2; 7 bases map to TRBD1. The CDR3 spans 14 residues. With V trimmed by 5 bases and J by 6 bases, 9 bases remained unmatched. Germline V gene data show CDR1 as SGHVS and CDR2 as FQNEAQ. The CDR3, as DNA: TGTGCCAGCAGCCAGAGACAGGGTCGGGATGGCTACACCTTC. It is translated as CASSQRQGRDGYTF.

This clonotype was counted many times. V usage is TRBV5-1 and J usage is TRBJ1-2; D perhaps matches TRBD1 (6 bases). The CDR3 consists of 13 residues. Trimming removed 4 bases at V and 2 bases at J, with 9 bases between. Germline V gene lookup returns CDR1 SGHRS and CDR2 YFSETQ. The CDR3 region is CASSPTGNYGYTF. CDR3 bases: TGCGCCAGCAGCCCAACAGGGAACTATGGCTACACCTTC.

For the CDR3, the DNA is TGTGCCAGCAGTTTTATGACTAGCGGGGCCCAAGAGACCCAGTACTTC. Residues: CASSFMTSGAQETQYF. The genes are TRBV12-3 or TRBV12-4 and TRBJ2-5; the match to TRBD2 covers 11 bases. The CDR3 covers 16 residues. V gave up 3 bases and J gave up 1 base; unmatched junction bases: 4.

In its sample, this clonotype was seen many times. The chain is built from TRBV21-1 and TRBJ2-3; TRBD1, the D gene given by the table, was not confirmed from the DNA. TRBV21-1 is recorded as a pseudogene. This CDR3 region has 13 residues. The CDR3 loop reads CARPDRSGDTQYF. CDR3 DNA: TGTGCCAGACCGGACAGATCAGGAGATACGCAGTATTTT.

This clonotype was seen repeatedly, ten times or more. The CDR3, as DNA: TGCGCCAGCAGCTGGACAGATATGAACACTGAAGCTTTCTTT. It is translated as CASSWTDMNTEAFF. V usage is TRBV5-1 and J usage is TRBJ1-1, with D possibly being TRBD1 (6 bases). Germline lookup yields CDR1 SGHRS and CDR2 YFSETQ. V was pared by 3 bases and J by 0 bases, with 9 bases between. There are 14 residues in the CDR3.

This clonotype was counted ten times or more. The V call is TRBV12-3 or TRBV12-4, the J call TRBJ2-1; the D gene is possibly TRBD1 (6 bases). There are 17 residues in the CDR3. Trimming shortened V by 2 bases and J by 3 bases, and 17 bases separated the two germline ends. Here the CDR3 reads CASSLPHGRGFYNEQFF. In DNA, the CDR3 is TGTGCCAGCAGTTTACCACATGGCAGGGGCTTCTACAATGAGCAGTTCTTC.

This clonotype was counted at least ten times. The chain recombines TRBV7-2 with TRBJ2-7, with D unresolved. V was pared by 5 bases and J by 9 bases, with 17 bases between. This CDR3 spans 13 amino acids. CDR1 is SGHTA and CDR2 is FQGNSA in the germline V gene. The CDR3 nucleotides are TGTGCCAGCAGCCAGGACCCCACCGAGACGCAGTACTTC. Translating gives CASSQDPTETQYF.

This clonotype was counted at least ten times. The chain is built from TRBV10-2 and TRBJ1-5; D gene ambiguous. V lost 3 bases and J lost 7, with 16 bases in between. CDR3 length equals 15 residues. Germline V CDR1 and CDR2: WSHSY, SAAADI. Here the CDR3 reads CASSDGMGLGQPQHF. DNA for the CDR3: TGCGCCAGCAGTGATGGGATGGGGTTGGGACAGCCCCAGCATTTT.

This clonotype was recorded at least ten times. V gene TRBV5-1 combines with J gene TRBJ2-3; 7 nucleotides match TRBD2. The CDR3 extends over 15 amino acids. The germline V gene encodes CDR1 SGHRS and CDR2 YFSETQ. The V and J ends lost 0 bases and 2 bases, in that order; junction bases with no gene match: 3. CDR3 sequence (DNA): TGCGCCAGCAGCTTGGACGGGGGGAACACAGATACGCAGTATTTT. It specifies CASSLDGGNTDTQYF.

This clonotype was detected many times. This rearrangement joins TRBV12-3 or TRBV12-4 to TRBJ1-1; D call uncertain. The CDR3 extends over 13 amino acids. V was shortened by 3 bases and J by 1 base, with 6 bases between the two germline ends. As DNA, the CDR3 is TGTGCCAGCAGTTTTTGGGAGAACACTGAAGCTTTCTTT. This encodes CASSFWENTEAFF.

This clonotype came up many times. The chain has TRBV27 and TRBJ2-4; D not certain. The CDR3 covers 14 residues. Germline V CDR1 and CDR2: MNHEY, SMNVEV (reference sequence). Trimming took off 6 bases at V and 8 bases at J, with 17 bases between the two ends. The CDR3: CASSPISIGDIQYF. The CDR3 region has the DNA TGTGCCAGCAGCCCAATCAGCATCGGAGACATTCAGTACTTC.

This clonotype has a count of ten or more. CDR3 bases: TGCCCCCGGGCAACTAATGAAAAACTGTTTTTT. It encodes CPRATNEKLFF. V and J are TRBV5-1 and TRBJ1-4; D is uncertain. CDR1 and CDR2 from the germline V gene are SGHRS and YFSETQ. CDR3 length equals 11 residues.

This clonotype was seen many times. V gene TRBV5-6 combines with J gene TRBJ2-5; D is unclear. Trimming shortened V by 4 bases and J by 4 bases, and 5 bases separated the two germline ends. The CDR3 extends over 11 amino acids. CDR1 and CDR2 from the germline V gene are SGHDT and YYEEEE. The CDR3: CASSIGETQYF. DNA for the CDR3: TGTGCCAGCAGCATCGGAGAGACCCAGTACTTC.

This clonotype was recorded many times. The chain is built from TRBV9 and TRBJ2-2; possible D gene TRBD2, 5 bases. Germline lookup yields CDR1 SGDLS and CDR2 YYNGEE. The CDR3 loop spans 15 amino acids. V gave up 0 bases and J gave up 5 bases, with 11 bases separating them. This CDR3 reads CASSVVMEATGELFF. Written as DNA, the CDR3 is TGTGCCAGCAGCGTAGTGATGGAGGCTACCGGGGAGCTGTTTTTT.

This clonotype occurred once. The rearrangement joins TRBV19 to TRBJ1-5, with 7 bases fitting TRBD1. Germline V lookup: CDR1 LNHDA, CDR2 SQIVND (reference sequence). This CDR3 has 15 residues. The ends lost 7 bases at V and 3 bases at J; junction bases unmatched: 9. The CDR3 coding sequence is TGTGCCAGTATCCGGACAGGCTGGGTCAATCAGCCCCAGCATTTT. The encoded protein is CASIRTGWVNQPQHF.

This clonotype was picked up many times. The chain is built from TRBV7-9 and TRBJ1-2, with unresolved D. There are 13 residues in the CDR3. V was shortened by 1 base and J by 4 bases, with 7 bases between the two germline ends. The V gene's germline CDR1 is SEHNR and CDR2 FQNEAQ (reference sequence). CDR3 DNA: TGTGCCAGCAGCTTAGTGGGATTCTATGGCTACACCTTC. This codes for CASSLVGFYGYTF.

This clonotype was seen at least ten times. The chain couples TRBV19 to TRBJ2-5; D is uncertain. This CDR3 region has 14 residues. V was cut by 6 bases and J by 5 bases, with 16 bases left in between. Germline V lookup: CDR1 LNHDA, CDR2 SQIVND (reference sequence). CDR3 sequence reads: CASRRNDQRETQYF. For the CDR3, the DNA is TGTGCCAGTAGAAGAAACGATCAACGGGAGACCCAGTACTTC. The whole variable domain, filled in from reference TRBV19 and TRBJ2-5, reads DGGITQSPKYLFRKEGQNVTLSCEQNLNHDAMYWYRQDPGQGLRLIYYSQIVNDFQKGDIAEGYSVSREKKESFPLTVTSAQKNPTAFYLCASRRNDQRETQYFGPGTRLLVL.

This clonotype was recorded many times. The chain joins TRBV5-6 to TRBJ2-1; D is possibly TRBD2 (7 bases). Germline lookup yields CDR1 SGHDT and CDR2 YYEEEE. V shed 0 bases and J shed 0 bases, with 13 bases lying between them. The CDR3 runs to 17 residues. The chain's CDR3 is CASSLVGGGDSYNEQFF. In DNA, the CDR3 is TGTGCCAGCAGCTTGGTGGGCGGGGGCGACTCCTACAATGAGCAGTTCTTC.

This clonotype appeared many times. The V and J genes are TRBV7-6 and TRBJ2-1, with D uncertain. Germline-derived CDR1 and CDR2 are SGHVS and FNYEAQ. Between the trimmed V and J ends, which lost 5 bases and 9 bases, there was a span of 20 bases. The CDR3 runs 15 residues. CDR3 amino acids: CASSPRAPDQREQFF. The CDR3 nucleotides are TGTGCCAGCAGCCCCCGGGCCCCCGACCAGCGTGAGCAGTTCTTC.

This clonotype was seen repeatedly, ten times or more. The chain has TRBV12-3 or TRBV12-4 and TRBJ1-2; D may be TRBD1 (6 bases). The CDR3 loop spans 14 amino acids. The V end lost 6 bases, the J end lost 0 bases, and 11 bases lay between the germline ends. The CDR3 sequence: CASRLQGTNYGYTF. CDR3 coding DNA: TGTGCCAGCAGGCTACAGGGAACTAACTATGGCTACACCTTC.

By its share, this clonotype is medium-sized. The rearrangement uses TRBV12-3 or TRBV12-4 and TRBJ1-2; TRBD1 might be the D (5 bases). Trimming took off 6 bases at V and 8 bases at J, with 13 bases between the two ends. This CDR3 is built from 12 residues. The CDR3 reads CASSPSGLGYTF. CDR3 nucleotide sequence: TGTGCCAGCAGCCCCTCAGGGCTCGGCTACACCTTC.

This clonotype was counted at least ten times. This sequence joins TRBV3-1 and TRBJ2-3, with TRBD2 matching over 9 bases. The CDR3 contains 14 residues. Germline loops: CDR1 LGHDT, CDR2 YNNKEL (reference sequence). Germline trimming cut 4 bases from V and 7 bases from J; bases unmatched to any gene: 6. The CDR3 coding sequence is TGTGCCAGCAGCCTCGGGACTAGCAGCAATACGCAGTATTTT. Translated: CASSLGTSSNTQYF.

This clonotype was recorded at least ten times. The CDR3 DNA follows: TGCGCCAGCAGCTTGCGAGGGGACAGGGGGAATTCACCCCTCCACTTT. It translates to CASSLRGDRGNSPLHF. The J gene is TRBJ1-6, the V gene TRBV5-1; 11 positions match TRBD1. The germline gives CDR1 SGHRS, CDR2 YFSETQ. Trimming removed 1 base from V and 7 bases from J; junction bases left unmatched: 4. The CDR3 covers 16 residues.